Listed below are T cell receptor beta chains from one sample, sequenced in a study of T cell repertoires in cytomegalovirus infection. TCRdb reanalysed the reads using MiXCR and keeps one entry per CDR3 protein. The sample carries about 740,000 distinct CDR3 sequences, 35% recorded once. Specimen: PBMCs. The receptors originated from a human donor in good health (CMV status not recorded). Some clones in this sample may be carry-over from other donors' samples. CDR3s include the opening cysteine and the closing phenylalanine or tryptophan. The D gene is left open where the match is weak. The size of a clone is reported for some rows only, either as once, few or many, or as a class for expanded clones.

clone size | J gene | V gene | D gene | CDR3 protein | CDR3 DNA
few | TRBJ2-2 | TRBV20-1 | TRBD2 | CSARALAGVGTGELFF | TGCAGTGCTAGGGCTCTCGCGGGAGTCGGAACCGGGGAGCTGTTTTTT
NA | TRBJ2-7 | TRBV6-5 | NA | CASSSTGLQAYEQYF | TGTGCCAGCAGCTCCACCGGCTTACAGGCTTACGAGCAGTACTTC
NA | TRBJ2-3 | TRBV7-9 | TRBD1 | CASSSGQGNTDTQYF | TGTGCCAGCAGCTCGGGACAGGGAAACACAGATACGCAGTATTTT
few | TRBJ2-1 | TRBV6-1 | NA | CASKRGVYNEQFF | TGTGCCAGCAAACGGGGTGTCTACAATGAGCAGTTCTTC
many | TRBJ1-6 | TRBV7-2 | TRBD1 | CASSLSPTDRLGSPLHF | TGTGCCAGCAGCTTATCCCCCACGGACAGGCTCGGATCACCCCTCCACTTT
NA | TRBJ1-1 | TRBV28 | NA | CASSPTTGTKAFF | TGTGCCAGCAGTCCCACGACAGGAACGAAAGCTTTCTTT
NA | TRBJ2-7 | TRBV2 | NA | CASSVGVGSYEQYF | TGTGCCAGCAGTGTAGGGGTCGGCTCCTACGAGCAGTACTTC
few | TRBJ1-4 | TRBV20-1 | TRBD1 | CSGLGQGSNEKLFF | TGCAGTGGGTTGGGACAGGGCTCTAATGAAAAACTGTTTTTT
few | TRBJ1-1 | TRBV5-5 | TRBD1 | CASSPGQGRGLNTEAFF | TGTGCCAGCAGCCCGGGACAGGGGAGGGGACTGAACACTGAAGCTTTCTTT
NA | TRBJ2-3 | TRBV5-1 | NA | CASSTRLIGADTQYF | TGCGCCAGCAGCACCCGATTGATAGGAGCAGATACGCAGTATTTT
NA | TRBJ2-1 | TRBV15 | NA | CATSRDLGDPYNEQFF | TGTGCCACCAGCAGAGATCTAGGGGACCCCTACAATGAGCAGTTCTTC
NA | TRBJ1-6 | TRBV7-8 | TRBD1 | CASSPGTGKYNSPLHF | TGTGCCAGCAGCCCGGGGACAGGAAAATATAATTCACCCCTCCACTTT
many | TRBJ2-7 | TRBV10-3 | NA | CAITPRGPEGEQYF | TGTGCCATCACTCCACGGGGACCGGAAGGCGAGCAGTACTTC
NA | TRBJ2-1 | TRBV7-2 | NA | CASSLGQTSGNEQFF | TGTGCCAGCAGCTTAGGGCAGACCTCGGGGAATGAGCAGTTCTTC
few | TRBJ2-4 | TRBV12-3/TRBV12-4 | TRBD1 | CASGRSGTTGGKNIQYF | TGTGCCAGCGGAAGGTCGGGAACAACAGGGGGCAAAAACATTCAGTACTTC
NA | TRBJ2-1 | TRBV11-2 | TRBD2 | CASSEGLAGQFF | TGTGCCAGCAGCGAAGGACTAGCGGGGCAGTTCTTC
many | TRBJ2-6 | TRBV7-6 | TRBD2 | CASRPSSGGFLRSGANVLTF | TGTGCCAGCAGGCCGTCTAGCGGGGGGTTCTTACGATCTGGGGCCAACGTCCTGACTTTC
many | TRBJ2-5 | TRBV7-2 | NA | CASSLASEETQYF | TGTGCCAGCAGCTTAGCTTCCGAAGAGACCCAGTACTTC
few | TRBJ2-7 | TRBV12-3/TRBV12-4 | NA | CASSQNIYEQYF | TGTGCCAGCAGTCAAAACATCTACGAGCAGTACTTC
NA | TRBJ2-1 | TRBV7-2 | NA | CDSTPGYEQFF | TGTGACAGCACCCCTGGCTATGAGCAGTTTTTC
few | TRBJ1-4 | TRBV7-2 | TRBD1 | CASSAESTGYEKLFF | TGTGCCAGCAGCGCCGAATCGACAGGGTATGAAAAACTGTTTTTT
few | TRBJ1-5 | TRBV27 | TRBD1 | CASRTDRGWDQPQHF | TGTGCCAGCAGAACCGACAGGGGTTGGGATCAGCCCCAGCATTTT
NA | TRBJ2-1 | TRBV12-5 | TRBD2 | CASGLVPTTTSGTTPPDNEQFF | TGTGCTAGTGGTTTGGTACCAACTACGACTAGCGGGACAACCCCCCCCGACAATGAGCAGTTCTTC
NA | TRBJ1-5 | TRBV11-2 | NA | CASSLGGGQNQPQHF | TGTGCCAGCAGCTTAGGTGGGGGCCAAAATCAGCCCCAGCATTTT
few | TRBJ2-1 | TRBV24-1 | NA | CATSDYSNEQFF | TGTGCCACCAGTGACTACAGCAATGAGCAGTTCTTC